This TCR beta chain comes out of a study of spatial heterogeneity in lung cancer. Across the study: Sequencing was performed on follow-up PBMC samples when available, collected at a median of roughly 22 months after resection. Detection consistently yielded more beta chains than alpha chains. Findings and limits, study-wide: Blood contained ubiquitous expanded tumor TCRs more at resection than at follow-up.

Germline loops: CDR1 LNHDA, CDR2 SQIVND (reference sequence). Germline trimming cut 1 base from V and 4 bases from J; bases unmatched to any gene: 5. The CDR3 is 15 residues long. Each CDR3 protein gets one entry after TCRdb re-called the 5' RACE reads with MiXCR. There are about 120,000 distinct CDR3 sequences in the sample; over 9% occur only once, and roughly 15% lies in the top ten. This clonotype was detected a few times. What it binds is unknown. The sample's time point: blood at routine non-recurrence follow-up after resection. Frozen PBMC, nontumor lung or tumor provided whole RNA, which was sequenced unsorted.

The V call is TRBV19, the J call TRBJ2-7, with 9 bases that match TRBD1. The sample here was PBMCs, taken at follow-up. This TCR came from a male donor with early-stage non-small cell lung cancer. This CDR3 is CASSIVGTGQYEQYF. CDR3 in DNA: TGTGCCAGTAGTATAGTTGGGACAGGGCAATACGAGCAGTACTTC.